This T cell receptor (beta chain) stems from a study of T cell changes during pregnancy in multiple sclerosis. Clones were read by immunoSEQ multiplex PCR, and TCRdb kept only the in-frame ones, dropping some. The sample lists roughly 85,000 clones, approximately 90% occurring once. Germline CDR1 is SGHNT and CDR2 is YENEEA. V lost 5 bases, J lost 8 bases, and 13 bases stayed unmatched. The CDR3 consists of 16 residues. The receptor's source is a female donor with multiple sclerosis, enrolled in a pregnancy study. This sequence joins TRBV11-3 and TRBJ1-4, with 8 nucleotides matching TRBD1. This sample comprised peripheral blood, obtained in the first trimester of pregnancy. The DNA of the CDR3 is TGTGCCAGCAGCCCCGGGACAGGTATCTGGGGAGAAAAACTGTTTTTT. Amino acid sequence: CASSPGTGIWGEKLFF.